The next 23 T cell receptor beta chains were all read from a single sample in a study of T-cell reconstitution after alpha-beta-depleted transplantation in children. Unique molecular identifiers were incorporated into the prepared TCRbeta library. TCRdb redid the calling of the PCR reads with MiXCR, one entry per CDR3 protein. This table holds more than 500,000 distinct CDR3 sequences, approximately 10% found once. The sample consisted of PBMCs, mostly from graft donor cells, taken 180 days after TCRalphabeta/CD19-depleted stem cell transplant. Every receptor here comes from a female patient under 10 years old who had a stem cell transplant for aplastic anemia, so the T cells may come from the graft donor.

In its sample, this clonotype was seen once. The V gene is TRBV6-1, the J gene TRBJ1-2; D gene ambiguous. Germline CDR1 and CDR2: MNHNS and SASEGT. The CDR3 is made up of 15 amino acids. V was trimmed by 8 bases and J by 8 bases, leaving 24 bases between them. CDR3 residues: CASCRSRQRGTGYTF. CDR3 nucleotides: TGTGCCAGCTGTCGTAGTCGGCAGCGCGGAACCGGCTACACCTTC.

V usage is TRBV25-1 and J usage is TRBJ2-7; no firm D call. Trimming took off 5 bases at V and 2 bases at J, with 10 bases between the two ends. Germline CDR1 is MGHDK and CDR2 is SYGVNS. This CDR3 spans 13 amino acids. CDR3 region: CASSLGNPYEQYF. CDR3 sequence (DNA): TGTGCCAGCAGTTTGGGCAACCCCTACGAGCAGTACTTC.

The chain joins TRBV18 to TRBJ1-5; no firm D call. This CDR3 is 17 amino acids long. V was cut by 5 bases and J by 6 bases, with 23 bases left in between. Germline values: CDR1 KGHSH, CDR2 LQKENI. The CDR3 is CASSAEWTHRRVQPQHF. CDR3 bases: TGTGCCAGCTCAGCTGAATGGACCCACCGAAGGGTTCAGCCCCAGCATTTT.

This clonotype was found a few times. This rearrangement joins TRBV7-7 to TRBJ1-5, with D uncertain. Germline CDR1 reads SSHAT; CDR2 reads FNYEAQ (reference sequence). This CDR3 has 13 amino acids. V was clipped by 4 bases and J by 3 bases, with 7 bases between them. The CDR3 nucleotides read TGTGCCAGCAGCTCTGGAGTCAATCAGCCCCAGCATTTT. It is translated as CASSSGVNQPQHF.

This clonotype was observed a few times. The chain couples TRBV4-3 to TRBJ1-4; no clear D gene. The germline V gene has CDR1 LGHNA and CDR2 YSLEER. The CDR3 has 19 residues. V shed 0 bases and J shed 6 bases, with 23 bases lying between them. CDR3 bases: TGCGCCAGCAGCCAAGATCTGAGAGGTCAGGCCCGTTTCTATGAAAAACTGTTTTTT. It specifies CASSQDLRGQARFYEKLFF.

This clonotype was detected a few times. The chain couples TRBV20-1 to TRBJ2-3, with 13 bases that match TRBD2. This CDR3 has 18 residues. With V trimmed by 3 bases and J by 4 bases, 13 bases remained unmatched. The germline V gene has CDR1 DFQATT and CDR2 SNEGSKA (reference sequence). The CDR3 nucleotides are TGCAGTGCTAGTCTTTTTACTAGCGGGAGGGCCAACCCAGATACGCAGTATTTT. Its protein is CSASLFTSGRANPDTQYF.

This clonotype was counted many times. The chain joins TRBV28 to TRBJ2-6, with D possibly matching TRBD1 (6 bases). In germline, CDR1 is MDHEN, CDR2 SYDVKM. Between the trimmed V and J ends, which lost 5 bases and 5 bases, there was a span of 13 bases. CDR3 length: 15 amino acids. DNA for the CDR3: TGTGCCAGCAGTCCGTACAGGGATAGGGCCAACGTCCTGACTTTC. Residues: CASSPYRDRANVLTF.

This clonotype has just a few counts. The chain uses TRBV28 and TRBJ2-5; D may be TRBD1 (6 bases). Trimming took 2 bases from V and 13 from J, leaving 14 bases between them. Germline V lookup: CDR1 MDHEN, CDR2 SYDVKM. The CDR3 loop spans 12 amino acids. The chain's CDR3 is CASSLLQGSPYF. The CDR3 nucleotides are TGTGCCAGCAGTTTACTCCAGGGGTCCCCGTACTTC.

This clonotype has a count of ten or more. The V and J genes are TRBV5-1 and TRBJ2-1; TRBD2 is a possible D gene (6 bases). The CDR3 contains 14 residues. CDR1 is SGHRS, CDR2 YFSETQ, per germline. V was trimmed by 7 bases and J by 6 bases, leaving 17 bases between them. The CDR3 DNA reads as TGCGCCAGCGGCGGGACCCATCCTGGCAATGAGCAGTTCTTC. Its translation is CASGGTHPGNEQFF. Variable domain in full (rest from reference TRBV5-1 and TRBJ2-1): KAGVTQTPRYLIKTRGQQVTLSCSPISGHRSVSWYQQTPGQGLQFLFEYFSETQRNKGNFPGRFSGRQFSNSRSEMNVSTLELGDSALYLCASGGTHPGNEQFFGPGTRLTVL.

The chain links TRBV4-3 to TRBJ2-4; 7 positions match TRBD1. V was clipped by 0 bases and J by 1 base; unmatched bases: 6. The CDR3 length is 17 residues. Germline CDR1 is LGHNA and CDR2 is YSLEER. CDR3 nucleotides: TGCGCCAGCAGCCAAGATAGAAGCAGGGGGGCCAAAAACATTCAGTACTTC. Amino acids: CASSQDRSRGAKNIQYF.

V and J are TRBV6-2 or TRBV6-3 and TRBJ2-1; 11 positions agree with TRBD2. V was pared by 6 bases and J by 5 bases, with 9 bases of the junction left unmatched. The CDR3 sequence is 16 residues long. Germline CDR1 and CDR2: MNHEY and SVGEGT. The CDR3 DNA sequence: TGTGCCAGCAGCCCCATTAGCGGGAGGGCCCACAATGAGCAGTTCTTC. This encodes CASSPISGRAHNEQFF.

This clonotype appeared a few times. The chain couples TRBV28 to TRBJ2-1; 10 bases agree with TRBD2. Germline values: CDR1 MDHEN, CDR2 SYDVKM. CDR3 length equals 16 residues. V gave up 6 bases and J gave up 3 bases; unmatched junction bases: 8. The CDR3 protein is CASSPGASGSYNEQFF. CDR3 DNA: TGTGCCAGCAGCCCTGGGGCTAGCGGGAGCTACAATGAGCAGTTCTTC.

The rearrangement joins TRBV29-1 to TRBJ2-1; D possibly corresponds to TRBD1 (6 bases). The CDR3 sequence is 13 residues long. V lost 7 bases and J 1 base, leaving 11 bases between the germline ends. Germline V CDR1 and CDR2: SQVTM, ANQGSEA. The CDR3 here is CSDGTKSYNEQFF. In DNA, the CDR3 is TGCAGCGACGGGACAAAGTCCTACAATGAGCAGTTCTTC.

This clonotype appeared many times. The gene calls are TRBV28 and TRBJ2-5; 9 bases fit TRBD1. The CDR3 is made up of 16 amino acids. Germline CDR1 reads MDHEN; CDR2 reads SYDVKM. V was pared by 1 base and J by 7 bases, with 10 bases of the junction left unmatched. The CDR3 is CASSLLLRTGERTQYF. DNA of the CDR3: TGTGCCAGCAGTTTATTACTTCGGACAGGGGAGCGGACCCAGTACTTC. Full variable domain (rest looked up from reference TRBV28 and TRBJ2-5): DVKVTQSSRYLVKRTGEKVFLECVQDMDHENMFWYRQDPGLGLRLIYFSYDVKMKEKGDIPEGYSVSREKKERFSLILESASTNQTSMYLCASSLLLRTGERTQYFGPGTRLLVL.

There are a few counts of this clonotype. The V gene is TRBV27, the J gene TRBJ1-4; 9 bases agree with TRBD1. The CDR3 is 16 amino acids. The trim removed 5 bases at V and 7 bases at J, leaving 11 bases unmatched. Germline V gene data show CDR1 as MNHEY and CDR2 as SMNVEV (reference sequence). The CDR3 DNA reads TGTGCCAGCAGTGGGCTAACAGGGGGCGCTTTTGAAAAACTGTTTTTT. Protein sequence: CASSGLTGGAFEKLFF.

This clonotype was observed a handful of times. The J gene is TRBJ2-3, the V gene TRBV20-1; D call uncertain. Germline CDR1 DFQATT, CDR2 SNEGSKA (reference sequence). With 4 bases removed from V and 0 bases from J, the gap between germline ends came to 11 bases. The CDR3 totals 14 residues. CDR3 in DNA: TGCAGTGCTAAGGACCGGATAAGCACAGATACGCAGTATTTT. This sequence encodes CSAKDRISTDTQYF.

This sequence joins TRBV7-2 and TRBJ2-7, with D possibly matching TRBD1 (6 bases). The germline V gene encodes CDR1 SGHTA and CDR2 FQGNSA. V was cut by 4 bases and J by 5 bases, with 12 bases left in between. CDR3 length: 13 amino acids. CDR3 in amino acids: CASSSYTGNEQYV. As DNA, the CDR3 is TGTGCCAGCAGCTCCTACACAGGGAACGAGCAGTACGTC.

V usage is TRBV13 and J usage is TRBJ1-1; perhaps TRBD1 as D (6 bases). Per germline, CDR1 PRHDT and CDR2 FYEKMQ (reference sequence). Trimming pared 7 bases from V and 4 bases from J, leaving 22 bases between. This CDR3 spans 16 amino acids. The CDR3 bases are TGTGCCAGCATCATTAACCCCCACAGGGTTGGCACTGAAGCTTTCTTT. The encoded protein is CASIINPHRVGTEAFF.

At least ten counts were recorded for this clonotype. The chain is built from TRBV4-3 and TRBJ2-3; the D call may be TRBD1 or TRBD2 (5 bases each). V lost 4 bases and J lost 5, with 16 bases in between. The CDR3 loop spans 15 amino acids. CDR1 and CDR2 (germline): LGHNA, YSLEER. CDR3 in DNA: TGCGCCAGCAGCCGAGGCCCGGGGCGAGGAGATACGCAGTATTTT. It encodes CASSRGPGRGDTQYF.

CDR3 protein: CSVGGQGGGEYGYTF. The CDR3 bases are TGCAGCGTTGGCGGACAGGGTGGGGGAGAATATGGCTACACCTTC. The V and J genes are TRBV29-1 and TRBJ1-2; 8 nucleotides match TRBD1. With 4 bases clipped from V and 5 bases from J, the junction kept 12 bases outside the gene matches. Germline lookup yields CDR1 SQVTM and CDR2 ANQGSEA. The CDR3 is 15 residues long.

J is TRBJ1-2 and V is TRBV20-1; D perhaps matches TRBD1 (5 bases). The CDR3 covers 15 residues. CDR1 and CDR2 (germline): DFQATT, SNEGSKA (reference sequence). Between the trimmed V and J ends, which lost 6 bases and 4 bases, there was a span of 21 bases. CDR3 residues: CSALLTTDSFYGYTF. Written as DNA, the CDR3 is TGCAGTGCCCTGCTAACCACCGACAGTTTCTATGGCTACACCTTC.

The chain carries TRBV4-3 and TRBJ2-1, with D possibly TRBD2 on 5 matching bases. The CDR3 length is 15 residues. V lost 5 bases to trimming and J lost 4 bases, with 15 bases between them. Germline V gives CDR1 LGHNA, CDR2 YSLEER. The CDR3 protein is CASSDGLAQYNEQFF. For the CDR3, the DNA is TGCGCCAGCAGCGACGGGCTAGCCCAATACAATGAGCAGTTCTTC.

This clonotype was seen more than once but under ten times. The rearrangement joins TRBV11-2 to TRBJ2-3; 13 positions match TRBD2. V lost 5 bases to trimming and J lost 1 base; unmatched junction nucleotides: 15. The CDR3 covers 20 residues. CDR1 and CDR2 from the germline V gene are SGHAT and FQNNGV. The CDR3 coding sequence is TGTGCCAGCAGCCCTACTAGCGGGAGGGCCTGGAGGTTAGGCACAGATACGCAGTATTTT. Protein: CASSPTSGRAWRLGTDTQYF.